The rows below give T cell receptor beta chains drawn from one sample of a study of T cells in Graves' hyperthyroidism and ophthalmopathy. MiXCR, applied by TCRdb to the multiplex PCR reads, yields one record per CDR3 protein. Among around 340,000 distinct CDR3 sequences listed, roughly 18% were seen once. The sample comprised blood. All receptors come from a woman aged 45-60 years with Graves' hyperthyroidism. Each CDR3 is given with its conserved first and last residue. The D gene is left open where the match is weak. Clone size is not always given. Where it is, it says once, few, many or a class for expanded clones.

TRBJ1-2 few TRBV6-1 . TGTGCCAGCCGGGCCTTCTATGGCTACACCTTC CASRAFYGYTF
TRBJ2-2 . TRBV5-8 . TGTGCCAGCAGCTTGACCAGCCCGAACACCGGGGAGCTGTTTTTT CASSLTSPNTGELFF
TRBJ2-5 few TRBV11-2 . TGTGCCAGCAGCTTGGACGACTCGAGGACCCGGTACTTC CASSLDDSRTRYF
TRBJ1-1 many TRBV15 . TGTGCCACCAGCAGAGATGATGGGGAGAACACTGAAGCTTTCTTT CATSRDDGENTEAFF
TRBJ1-1 few TRBV10-3 . TGTGCCATCTCAGATTTTAACATGAACACTGAAGCTTTCTTT CAISDFNMNTEAFF
TRBJ2-5 . TRBV20-1 . TGCAGTGGCAGGTGGCTCGCCCCACGGGGAGAGACCCAGTACTTC CSGRWLAPRGETQYF
TRBJ2-2 . TRBV11-2 TRBD1 TGTGCCAGCAGTCTTCGGGACAGGGGGCGATTCGACACCGGGGAGCTGTTTTTT CASSLRDRGRFDTGELFF
TRBJ1-1 many TRBV7-3 . TGTGCCAGCAGCTTCTTGGGCGGCAGTACCACTGAAGCTTTCTTT CASSFLGGSTTEAFF
TRBJ2-1 many TRBV20-1 TRBD2 TGCAGTGCTAGAGATCTGATCGGACTAGCGCCAAGCTCCTACAATGAGCAGTTCTTC CSARDLIGLAPSSYNEQFF
TRBJ1-2 few TRBV10-2 TRBD1 TGCGCCAGCAGCGATTCCGGGACAGGGGACTATGGCTACACCTTC CASSDSGTGDYGYTF
TRBJ2-1 . TRBV20-1 . TGCAGTGCCAGGGACCGGGTCGAAGAGCAGTTCTTC CSARDRVEEQFF
TRBJ2-5 . TRBV2 . TGTGCCAGCGGTACGGGACACCAAGAGACCCAGTACTTC CASGTGHQETQYF
TRBJ2-7 many TRBV20-1 . TGCAGTGCTAGAGATTTTGGGACCGACGGAGCCTACGAGCAGTACTTC CSARDFGTDGAYEQYF
TRBJ2-7 . TRBV7-6 TRBD2 TGTGCCAGCAGCTCGCGACTAGCGGGAGTAGTCAATGAGCAGTACTTC CASSSRLAGVVNEQYF
TRBJ2-7 few TRBV20-1 TRBD1 TGCAGTGCTAGAGGAGAGGGGGCGGTTATCTACGAGCAGTACTTC CSARGEGAVIYEQYF
TRBJ1-4 few TRBV2 . TGTGCCAGCACGGACAGTGAAAAACTGTTTTTT CASTDSEKLFF
TRBJ2-1 many TRBV6-1 . TGTGCCAGCAGTCTTCCGGGTGAGGATGAGCAGTTCTTC CASSLPGEDEQFF
TRBJ2-3 . TRBV7-8 TRBD2 TGTGCCAGCAGCTTTACGGGGGGGCGCCCAGATACGCAGTATTTT CASSFTGGRPDTQYF
TRBJ2-4 . TRBV12-3/TRBV12-4 TRBD1 TGTGCCAGCAGTCCCCATACAGGGGGGAACATTCAGTACTTC CASSPHTGGNIQYF
TRBJ1-5 many TRBV27 . TGTGCCAGCAGCCTCCAGGGAGGGGGTCAGCCCCAGCATTTT CASSLQGGGQPQHF
TRBJ2-1 few TRBV20-1 . TGCAGTGCGGGGGCCTCTAGCGGACGCTCCTACAATGAGCAGTTCTTC CSAGASSGRSYNEQFF
TRBJ1-4 many TRBV20-1 . TGCAGTGCTCGACCGCAGGGGTGGGAGGAAAAACTGTTTTTT CSARPQGWEEKLFF
TRBJ1-1 . TRBV7-9 . TGTGCCAGCAGTCTCTCGGGGGCTGAAGCTTTCTTT CASSLSGAEAFF
TRBJ2-7 many TRBV12-3/TRBV12-4 TRBD2 TGTGCCAGCAGTTGGACTAGCGGGAGTGGCTACGAGCAGTACTTC CASSWTSGSGYEQYF
TRBJ1-5 few TRBV28 . TGTGCCAGCAGCCACCTTGGTCCTTTCCTAAAAAATCAGCCCCAGCATTTT CASSHLGPFLKNQPQHF
TRBJ2-3 few TRBV3-1 TRBD2 TGTGCCAGCAGCCTCATTCGTAAGCGGGGGGGTATCCCAGATACGCAGTATTTT CASSLIRKRGGIPDTQYF
TRBJ2-5 few TRBV6-1 . TGTGCCAGCAGGGACCCTAGCACGCAGACCCAGTACTTC CASRDPSTQTQYF
TRBJ1-6 . TRBV5-5 . TGTGCCAGCAGCATGAACAGGGCTAGTAATTCACCCCTCCACTTT CASSMNRASNSPLHF
TRBJ1-2 many TRBV10-3 . TGTGCCATCAGTGAAATGGATGTTGCACTCGGGTTTGGCTACACCTTC CAISEMDVALGFGYTF
TRBJ1-1 many TRBV18 . TGTGCCAGCTCCTCTATACGGGAAGGGGCAGGCACTGAAGCTTTCTTT CASSSIREGAGTEAFF
TRBJ2-1 many TRBV11-1 TRBD2 TGTGCCAGCAGCTTATCGATGGGACTAGCGGGATCCAATGAGCAGTTCTTC CASSLSMGLAGSNEQFF
TRBJ1-2 . TRBV30 . TGTGCCTGGAGTGGGGAAATCTATGGCTACACCTTC CAWSGEIYGYTF
TRBJ1-2 many TRBV29-1 TRBD1 TGCAGCGTCCAACAGGGGGCCGGCTATGGCTACACCTTC CSVQQGAGYGYTF
TRBJ2-1 many TRBV20-1 TRBD2 TGCAGTGCTAGAATTCCGGGACTAGCGTTTGAGCAGTTCTTC CSARIPGLAFEQFF
TRBJ2-3 many TRBV3-1 . TGTGCCAGCAGCCAAAATGGAGGGTCCAGCACAGATACGCAGTATTTT CASSQNGGSSTDTQYF
TRBJ2-5 many TRBV20-1 TRBD2 TGCAGTGCTCCACTAGCGGGCGCAGCCAAGGAGACCCAGTACTTC CSAPLAGAAKETQYF
TRBJ2-7 . TRBV18 . TGTGCCAGCTCACCACCGGCAGGGTATTCCCACGAGCAGTACTTC CASSPPAGYSHEQYF
TRBJ1-5 many TRBV12-3/TRBV12-4 TRBD1 TGTGCCAGCAGTCGACAGGGTCAGCCCCAGCATTTT CASSRQGQPQHF
TRBJ2-7 . TRBV28 . TGTGCCAGCAGTTCCGGCCCAGGGGAACCTTACGAGCAGTACTTC CASSSGPGEPYEQYF
TRBJ1-5 few TRBV20-1 . TGCAGTGCTAGAGATGAGGGTCTAGGAGCCCAGCATTTT CSARDEGLGAQHF
TRBJ2-5 few TRBV11-2 TRBD2 TGTGCCAGCAGCTTTCCCCCGGGACTAGCGGGAAGGGAGACCCAGTACTTC CASSFPPGLAGRETQYF
TRBJ2-4 many TRBV3-1 TRBD2 TGTGCCAGCAGCCAAACTAGCGGGGTAAACATTCAGTACTTC CASSQTSGVNIQYF
TRBJ1-1 . TRBV20-1 TRBD1 TGCAGTGCCGGACAGGCCAACACTGAAGCTTTCTTT CSAGQANTEAFF
TRBJ2-5 many TRBV5-8 . TGTGCCAGCAGCTTGGACCTGGCCGGTGAAGAGACCCAGTACTTC CASSLDLAGEETQYF
TRBJ2-3 . TRBV10-3 TRBD2 TGTGCCATCAGTGAGCCGTCTAGCGGGAGCACAGATACGCAGTATTTT CAISEPSSGSTDTQYF
TRBJ1-5 . TRBV20-1 . TGCAGTGCTAGAGATTTTAGGGGGAATCATGATTCAAATCAGCCCCAGCATTTT CSARDFRGNHDSNQPQHF
TRBJ2-3 many TRBV6-1 . TGTGCCAGCAGTGAAAGCAGGGAAGCCACAGATACGCAGTATTTT CASSESREATDTQYF
TRBJ2-2 . TRBV19 . TGTGCCAGTAGCCAATGGGTTTTCAGGGCCGCTTCGCGAACAGACGGGGAGCTGTTTTTT CASSQWVFRAASRTDGELFF
TRBJ1-3 many TRBV12-3/TRBV12-4 . TGTGCCAGCAGTTCAGGGGTTGAGGAAAACACCATATATTTT CASSSGVEENTIYF
TRBJ2-2 few TRBV7-8 TRBD2 TGTGCCAGCAGACGAACTAGCGGGAAGTGGACCGGGGAGCTGTTTTTT CASRRTSGKWTGELFF
TRBJ2-5 . TRBV5-1 . TGCGCCAGCAGCTTAAATCAGGGGACCCAGTACTTC CASSLNQGTQYF
TRBJ2-7 . TRBV6-5 . TGTGCCAGCAGTTACGGTGTTGGAGGCAACGAGCAGTACTTC CASSYGVGGNEQYF
TRBJ2-1 few TRBV4-1 TRBD1 TGCGCCAGCAGCCGACAGACAGGGTACAATGAGCAGTTCTTC CASSRQTGYNEQFF
TRBJ1-2 once TRBV29-1 . TGCAGCGTTGAAGGGACAGTTGGGACGACCGGTCGCTACACCTTC CSVEGTVGTTGRYTF
TRBJ2-1 . TRBV11-3 . TGTGCCAGCAGCTTAGAGTCTCGCGGGATCTCTGAGCAGTTCTTC CASSLESRGISEQFF
TRBJ2-1 few TRBV20-1 TRBD2 TGCAGTGCTCATAGCGGGACCTCCTACAATGAGCAGTTCTTC CSAHSGTSYNEQFF
TRBJ2-2 . TRBV12-3/TRBV12-4 . TGTGCCAGCAGTTTGAAGCCCCCTGGGGCCGGGGAGCTGTTTTTT CASSLKPPGAGELFF
TRBJ1-3 . TRBV12-5 TRBD1 TGTGCTAGTGGTGCGGGACAGACCTCTGGAAACACCATATATTTT CASGAGQTSGNTIYF
TRBJ1-1 . TRBV5-1 . TGCGCCAGCAGAATCAACATGAACACTGAAGCTTTCTTT CASRINMNTEAFF
TRBJ2-5 many TRBV15 . TGTGCCACCAGCAGAGATCCCCACCAAGAGACCCAGTACTTC CATSRDPHQETQYF